This T cell receptor (beta chain) was recorded in a study of blood T cells in healthy people across ages. Donors were healthy Caucasian individuals from Russia aged roughly 6 to 90. Each sample had at least 6.5 million PBMCs isolated. Study observations and caveats: Since the PBMCs were unsorted, naive and antigen-experienced cells could not be conclusively compared. Among T cells, TCR beta diversity per million cells dropped roughly linearly as age rose.

Comment on this clonotype: The antigen is not known.

CDR1 is SEHNR and CDR2 is FQNEAQ in the germline V gene (reference sequence). The CDR3 extends over 13 amino acids. The germline V and J ends were trimmed by 8 bases and 3 bases, with 14 bases remaining between them. A second PCR, run for roughly 7 to 12 cycles, used a sample-barcoded 5' primer plus a J-beta primer mix. TCRdb re-called the 5' RACE reads with MiXCR, one entry per CDR3 protein. The profile shows 600,000 or so distinct CDR3 sequences, 40% to 55% of them singletons. Material for sequencing was blood. V gene TRBV7-9 combines with J gene TRBJ2-7; D remains unclear. This receptor was taken from a man at least 80 years old in good health. The CDR3 sequence is CASQRTGNYEQYF. In DNA, the CDR3 is TGTGCCAGCCAGAGGACCGGCAACTACGAGCAGTACTTC.